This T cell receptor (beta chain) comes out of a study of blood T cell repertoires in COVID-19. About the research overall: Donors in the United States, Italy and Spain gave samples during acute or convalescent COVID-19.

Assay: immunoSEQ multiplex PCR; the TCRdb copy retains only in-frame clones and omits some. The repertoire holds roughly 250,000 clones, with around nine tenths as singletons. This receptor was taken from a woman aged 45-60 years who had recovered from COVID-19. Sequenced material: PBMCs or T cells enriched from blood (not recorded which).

CDR3 DNA sequence: TGTGCCTCCGGGGACAGGGGCAATTTCCAAGAGACCCAGTACTTC. It is translated as CASGDRGNFQETQYF. The J gene is TRBJ2-5, the V gene TRBV28; 10 nucleotides agree with TRBD1. The CDR3 totals 15 residues. J gave up 1 base and V 11 bases, and 10 bases lay outside the gene matches. In germline, CDR1 is MDHEN, CDR2 SYDVKM.